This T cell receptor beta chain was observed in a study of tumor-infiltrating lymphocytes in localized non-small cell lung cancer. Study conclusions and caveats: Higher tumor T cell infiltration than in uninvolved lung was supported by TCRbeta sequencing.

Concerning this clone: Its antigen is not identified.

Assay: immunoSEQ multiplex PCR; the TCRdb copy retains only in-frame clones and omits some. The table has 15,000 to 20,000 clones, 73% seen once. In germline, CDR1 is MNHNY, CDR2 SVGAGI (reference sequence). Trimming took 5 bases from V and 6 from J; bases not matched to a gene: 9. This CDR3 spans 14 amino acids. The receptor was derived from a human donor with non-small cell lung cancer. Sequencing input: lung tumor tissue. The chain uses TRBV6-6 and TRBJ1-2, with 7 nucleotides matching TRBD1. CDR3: CASSPYDRDDGYTF. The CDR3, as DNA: TGTGCCAGCAGTCCCTACGACAGGGATGATGGCTACACCTTC.